The source of this TCR beta chain is a study of CD8 T cells in ankylosing spondylitis. This clonotype was found many times. The antigen is undetermined. The CDR3 has 14 amino acids. The V end lost 4 bases, the J end lost 0 bases, and 11 bases lay between the germline ends. Germline lookup yields CDR1 SGDLS and CDR2 YYNGEE. Study-wide results and caveats: A motif of 7 or 8 highly homologous TCR beta variants was seen as apparently characteristic of ankylosing spondylitis blood. Clones linked to disease, bearing a CD8+ phenotype, were relatively rare in peripheral blood.

Molecular-barcoded quantitative 5'-RACE produced these TCR beta libraries. From the 5' RACE reads, TCRdb called clonotypes with MiXCR, one entry per CDR3 protein. The sample holds 40,000 to 50,000 distinct CDR3 sequences, less than 3.5% seen once. This clonotype originated in a male donor with ankylosing spondylitis or in good health (not recorded which). The rearrangement uses TRBV9 and TRBJ2-7, with D possibly matching TRBD1 (6 bases). Sequencing was performed on blood, either unsorted or a sorted T cell fraction (not recorded which). Here the CDR3 DNA reads TGTGCCAGCAGCCCCGGACAGCACTCCTACGAGCAGTACTTC. Protein product: CASSPGQHSYEQYF.